This TCR beta chain is from a study of spatial heterogeneity in lung cancer. Between the trimmed V and J ends, which lost 7 bases and 4 bases, there was a span of 13 bases. From germline, CDR1 is SQVTM and CDR2 ANQGSEA. This CDR3 contains 12 residues. From the 5' RACE reads, TCRdb called clonotypes with MiXCR, one entry per CDR3 protein. Seen here are about 5,000 distinct CDR3 sequences, less than 3% observed once, and the top ten hold approximately 25%. Time point in this sample: sample taken at primary tumor resection. The sample was normal lung tissue next to the tumor, taken at surgery. This clonotype originated in a male donor with early-stage non-small cell lung cancer. This chain connects TRBV29-1 to TRBJ1-1; D is unclear. The CDR3 nucleotides are TGCAGCGGAGGGAGCTTGGTCACTGAAGCTTTCTTT. Protein product: CSGGSLVTEAFF.